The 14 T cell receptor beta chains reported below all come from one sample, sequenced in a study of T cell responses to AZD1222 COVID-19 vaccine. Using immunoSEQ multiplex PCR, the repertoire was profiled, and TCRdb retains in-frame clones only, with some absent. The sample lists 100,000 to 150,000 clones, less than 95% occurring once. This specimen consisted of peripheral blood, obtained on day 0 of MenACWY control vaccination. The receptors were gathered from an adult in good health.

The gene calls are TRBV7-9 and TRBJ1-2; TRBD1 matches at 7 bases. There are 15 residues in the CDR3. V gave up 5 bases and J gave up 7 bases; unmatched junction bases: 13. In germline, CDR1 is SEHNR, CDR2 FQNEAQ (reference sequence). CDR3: CASSARMDRFAGYTF. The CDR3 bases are TGTGCCAGCAGCGCCCGGATGGACAGGTTCGCTGGCTACACCTTC.

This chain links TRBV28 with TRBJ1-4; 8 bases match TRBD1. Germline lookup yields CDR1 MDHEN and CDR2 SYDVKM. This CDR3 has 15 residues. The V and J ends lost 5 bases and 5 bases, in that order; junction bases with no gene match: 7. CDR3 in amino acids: CASSTRQGLNEKLFF. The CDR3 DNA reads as TGTGCCAGCAGTACCCGACAGGGGCTCAATGAAAAACTGTTTTTT.

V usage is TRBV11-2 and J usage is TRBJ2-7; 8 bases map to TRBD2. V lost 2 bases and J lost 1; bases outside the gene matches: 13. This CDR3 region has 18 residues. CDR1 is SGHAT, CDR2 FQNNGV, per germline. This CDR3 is CASSLRSLAGGRSYEQYF. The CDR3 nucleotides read TGTGCCAGCAGCTTACGTTCCCTGGCGGGAGGAAGATCCTACGAGCAGTACTTC. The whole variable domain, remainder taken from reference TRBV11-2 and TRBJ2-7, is EAGVAQSPRYKIIEKRQSVAFWCNPISGHATLYWYQQILGQGPKLLIQFQNNGVVDDSQLPKDRFSAERLKGVDSTLKIQPAKLEDSAVYLCASSLRSLAGGRSYEQYFGPGTRLTVT.

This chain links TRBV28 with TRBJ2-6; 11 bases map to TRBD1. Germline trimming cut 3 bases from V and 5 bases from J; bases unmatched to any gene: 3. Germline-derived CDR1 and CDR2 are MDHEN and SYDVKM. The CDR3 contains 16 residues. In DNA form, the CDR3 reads TGTGCCAGCAGTTTGGGACAGGGGGGTCGGGCCAACGTCCTGACTTTC. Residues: CASSLGQGGRANVLTF.

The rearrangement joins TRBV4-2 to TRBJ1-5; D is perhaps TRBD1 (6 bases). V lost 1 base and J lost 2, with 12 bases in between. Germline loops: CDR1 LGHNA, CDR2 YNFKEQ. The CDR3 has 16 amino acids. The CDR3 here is CASSQVGGAGNQPQHF. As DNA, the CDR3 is TGTGCCAGCAGCCAAGTGGGGGGCGCCGGCAATCAGCCCCAGCATTTT.

The CDR3 here is CASSQDDKASGNTIYF. For the CDR3, the DNA is TGCGCCAGCAGCCAAGATGATAAGGCCTCTGGAAACACCATATATTTT. The gene calls are TRBV4-3 and TRBJ1-3, with D hard to call. This CDR3 is 16 amino acids long. The germline V and J ends were trimmed by 0 bases and 0 bases, with 9 bases remaining between them. Germline loops: CDR1 LGHNA, CDR2 YSLEER.

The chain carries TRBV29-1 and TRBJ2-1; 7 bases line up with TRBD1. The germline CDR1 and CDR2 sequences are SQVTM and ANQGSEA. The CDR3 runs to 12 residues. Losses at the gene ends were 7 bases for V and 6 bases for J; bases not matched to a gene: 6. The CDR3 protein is CSASSGGNEQFF. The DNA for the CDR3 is TGCAGCGCCAGTTCAGGGGGCAATGAGCAGTTCTTC.

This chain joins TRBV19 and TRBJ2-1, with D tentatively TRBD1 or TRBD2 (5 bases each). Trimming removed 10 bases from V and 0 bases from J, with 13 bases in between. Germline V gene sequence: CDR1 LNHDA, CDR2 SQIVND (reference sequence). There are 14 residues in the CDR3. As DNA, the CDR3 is TGTGCCACCGGGACGGTGAGCTCCTACAATGAGCAGTTCTTC. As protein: CATGTVSSYNEQFF.

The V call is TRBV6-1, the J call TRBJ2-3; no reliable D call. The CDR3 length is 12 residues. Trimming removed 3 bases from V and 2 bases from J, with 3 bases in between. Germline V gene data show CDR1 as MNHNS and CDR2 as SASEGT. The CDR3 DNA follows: TGTGCCAGCAGTGATTTCACAGATACGCAGTATTTT. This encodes CASSDFTDTQYF.

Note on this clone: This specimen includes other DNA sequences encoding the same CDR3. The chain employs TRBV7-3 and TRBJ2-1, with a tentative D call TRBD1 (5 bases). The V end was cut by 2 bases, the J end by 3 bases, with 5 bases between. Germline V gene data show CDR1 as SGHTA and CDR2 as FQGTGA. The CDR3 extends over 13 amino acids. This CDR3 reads CASSLQGYNEQFF. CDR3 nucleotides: TGTGCCAGCAGCTTACAGGGCTACAATGAGCAGTTCTTC.

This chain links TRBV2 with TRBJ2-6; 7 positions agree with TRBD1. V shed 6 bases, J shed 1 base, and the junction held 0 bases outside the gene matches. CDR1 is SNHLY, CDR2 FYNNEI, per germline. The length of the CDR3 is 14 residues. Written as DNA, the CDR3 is TGTGCCAGCAGCAGGGGGTCTGGGGCCAACGTCCTGACTTTC. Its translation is CASSRGSGANVLTF.

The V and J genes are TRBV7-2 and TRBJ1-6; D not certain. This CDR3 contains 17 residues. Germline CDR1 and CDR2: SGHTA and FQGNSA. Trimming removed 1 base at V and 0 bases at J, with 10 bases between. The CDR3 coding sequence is TGTGCCAGCAGCTTAGGGGTGGGGAGCTCCTATAATTCACCCCTCCACTTT. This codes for CASSLGVGSSYNSPLHF.

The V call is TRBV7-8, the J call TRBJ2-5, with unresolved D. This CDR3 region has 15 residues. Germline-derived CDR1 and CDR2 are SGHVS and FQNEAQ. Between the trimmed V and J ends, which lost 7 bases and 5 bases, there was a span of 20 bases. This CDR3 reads CASTRAGNSVETQYF. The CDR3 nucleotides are TGTGCCAGCACTCGGGCTGGGAATTCAGTGGAGACCCAGTACTTC.

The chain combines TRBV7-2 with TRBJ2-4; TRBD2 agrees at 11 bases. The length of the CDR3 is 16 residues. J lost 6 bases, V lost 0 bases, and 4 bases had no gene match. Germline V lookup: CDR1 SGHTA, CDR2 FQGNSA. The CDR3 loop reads CASSLAPSGGLNIQYF. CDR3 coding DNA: TGTGCCAGCAGCTTAGCCCCTAGCGGGGGGTTAAACATTCAGTACTTC.